These T cell receptor beta chains were read from a single sample in a study of cytomegalovirus exposure and HLA in healthy donors. The protocol was immunoSEQ multiplex PCR, while the TCRdb copy is restricted to in-frame clones and leaves out a portion. The table shows some 160,000 clones, with 60% to 85% occurring only once. The material sequenced was PBMCs. The receptor source for this set is a woman aged 40 to 55 in good health and CMV-seropositive. Each CDR3 is given with its conserved first and last residue. A D gene is named only where the DNA matches it firmly. Not all rows give a size; the values are once, few, many and, for expanded clones, a class.

TGTGCCAGCTCACCAGAGGGGGCGCGAACTGAAGCTTTCTTT	CASSPEGARTEAFF	14	TRBV18	TRBJ1-1	-	TRBD1
TGTGCCAGCAGCTTAGATATTTTCAGGGGTTTAAGCTACAATGAGCAGTTCTTC	CASSLDIFRGLSYNEQFF	18	TRBV7-9	TRBJ2-1	-	-
TGCGCCAGCTTTGCTAGCGCCTGCCTCTCCTACGAGCAGTACTTC	CASFASACLSYEQYF	15	TRBV10-1	TRBJ2-7	-	-
TGTGCCAGCAGATCCGGGGGTACAGGGGGTCAGCCCCAGCATTTT	CASRSGGTGGQPQHF	15	TRBV27	TRBJ1-5	few	TRBD1
TGTGCCAGCAGGAGGGACAGGGGGCTCAATCAGCCCCAGCATTTT	CASRRDRGLNQPQHF	15	TRBV28	TRBJ1-5	few	TRBD1
TGCAGCGTTGAGCCCGTTTCGGGATCCAGAGGAGGCACAGATACGCAGTATTTT	CSVEPVSGSRGGTDTQYF	18	TRBV29-1	TRBJ2-3	once	-
TGTGCCAGCAGCTTGAAGGACACTCCGGACACCTTC	CASSLKDTPDTF	12	TRBV5-4	TRBJ1-2	-	-
TGCGCCAGCAGCTTGCGCTCAGGGGATAATGAGCAGTTCTTC	CASSLRSGDNEQFF	14	TRBV5-1	TRBJ2-1	-	-
TGTGCCAGCAGTTTACCTGGACAGGGAGGGGCGAACACCGGGGAGCTGTTTTTT	CASSLPGQGGANTGELFF	18	TRBV28	TRBJ2-2	-	-
TGTGCCAGCAGCTTAGAGGGGGGGGGAGGGTGGTGGTACGAGCAGTACTTC	CASSLEGGGGWWYEQYF	17	TRBV7-8	TRBJ2-7	-	-
TGTGCCAGCAGCGGACAGGGGGAGCGGGAAAAACTGTTTTTT	CASSGQGEREKLFF	14	TRBV7-2	TRBJ1-4	-	TRBD1
TGTGCCAGCAGCCCTGGACAGGCGCTCTCCGAGCAGTACTTC	CASSPGQALSEQYF	14	TRBV5-6	TRBJ2-7	-	TRBD1
TGCGCCAGCAGCCCTTACGGGGGTTTTTTTGAAAAACTGTTTTTT	CASSPYGGFFEKLFF	15	TRBV5-1	TRBJ1-4	-	-
TGCGCCAGCAGCCGGGGGGGGCCCGGGGAGCTGTTTTTT	CASSRGGPGELFF	13	TRBV5-1	TRBJ2-2	-	TRBD2
TGCAGCGTTGTTCCCCGGGTGAACACTGAAGCTTTCTTT	CSVVPRVNTEAFF	13	TRBV29-1	TRBJ1-1	few	-
TGTGCCATCAGTGACCTCAGACAGGTAGAAGCTTTCTTT	CAISDLRQVEAFF	13	TRBV10-3	TRBJ1-1	-	-
TGTGCCAGCAGCTTCAGGGGTAACACTGAAGCTTTCTTT	CASSFRGNTEAFF	13	TRBV5-4	TRBJ1-1	-	-
TGTGCCAGCAGTCACCGGGACTACCCTTACGAGCAGTACTTC	CASSHRDYPYEQYF	14	TRBV25-1	TRBJ2-7	-	TRBD2
TGTGCCAGCAGGACTGACTGGGGCCACTACGAGCAGTACTTC	CASRTDWGHYEQYF	14	TRBV6-1	TRBJ2-7	-	-
TGTGCCAGCAGTGTGGCCGATATTTGGGGCCGGGCCAAACCAGATACGCAGTATTTT	CASSVADIWGRAKPDTQYF	19	TRBV2	TRBJ2-3	-	-
TGTGCCAGCAGTCGGCGGGGGGGTAGCACAGATACGCAGTATTTT	CASSRRGGSTDTQYF	15	TRBV6-4	TRBJ2-3	few	TRBD2
TGTGCCAGCAGGCCTCTTGATGGCTTTGAGCAGTTCTTC	CASRPLDGFEQFF	13	TRBV28	TRBJ2-1	-	-